The entry below describes one T cell receptor (beta chain). Its antigen target is currently unknown. No much larger clone exists at a distance of one base, and base qualities are not known. Receptor amplification or capture employed the immunoSEQ multiplex PCR assay. For most patients, genomic DNA was isolated with the Qiagen DNeasy Blood and Tissue Kit and shipped frozen to Adaptive Biotechnologies for TCR sequencing. For most patients, high-throughput TCR-beta CDR3 sequencing of genomic DNA was performed by Adaptive Biotechnologies. Concerning the study's data processing: TCR sequencing data were retrieved from Adaptive's ImmunoSEQ software for roughly 20 patients, whereas three other patients were processed with MiXCR and VDJtools. To correct CD4 versus CD8 sorting errors, sequences present in both subsets at a frequency ratio below 5:1 were removed. CDR3 nucleotide sequences shared by donor and recipient were removed because the origin of these sequences could not be assigned. To be classed as alloreactive, a clone needed at least 2-fold expansion over unstimulated cells and a minimum CFSE-low frequency of 0.002% (template counts) or 0.001% (read counts). Mappable clones were those detected in sequenced pre-transplant spleen, lymph node, or MLR CFSE-low populations of the donor or recipient. The cumulative frequency of alloreactive clones was calculated as a percentage of all sequences, weighted by copy number. TCRdb retrieved this table from immuneACCESS and kept in-frame rearrangements only. Not all clones are present; in checked studies, unresolved V genes account for under half, and no reason is known for the remainder. V and J calls and clone size come straight from that table; D and trimming were deduced from the DNA. For this sample the table gives approximately 76,000 clones, of which 75% to 90% were detected only once. Around 0.37% of the sample is taken by the ten largest.

These data come from a study of graft-versus-host responses after intestinal transplantation (dated by TCRdb to 2020 to 2022). Background for the entire study: The transplants that recipients received were multivisceral, liver-intestinal, or isolated intestinal. A cohort of around 25 intestinal transplant recipients, including one retransplant, was enrolled, and a few patients lacking pretransplant specimens were excluded. Alloreactive clones were identified by sequencing pre-transplant mixed lymphocyte reaction products and comparing these products with unstimulated pre-transplant donor and recipient T cells. Graft-versus-host and host-versus-graft alloreactive T cell clones were tracked in the graft, circulation and bone marrow after intestinal transplantation using bulk TCR-beta CDR3 sequencing. Donor T cell macrochimerism was defined as a peak of at least 4% donor T cells among recipient peripheral blood mononuclear cells. All recipients received anti-thymocyte globulin induction followed by maintenance tacrolimus and steroids for around three years. Instead of going to the commercial service, samples from a few later patients were sequenced in-house on an Illumina MiSeq and processed with MiXCR.

The sample's time point, from its label and the paper: cells obtained before transplantation from donor or recipient. CD3+CD4+ and CD3+CD8+ populations were FACS-sorted from unstimulated pre-transplant donor and recipient cells taken from spleen or lymph nodes. The CDR3 measures 15 amino acids from cysteine to phenylalanine. The CDR3 DNA has 45 bases and is translated from base 1. Findings and caveats that apply to the study as a whole: High GvH to HvG T cell clonal ratios were observed in the allografts of patients with donor T cell macrochimerism. Peak levels of circulating GvH clones were associated with declines in HvG clones early after transplant. GvH clones turned up in recipient bone marrow, with some appearing earlier in ileal mucosa or blood, a pattern consistent with an intestinal mucosal origin. The conclusions were limited by the relatively low number and heterogeneity of the intestinal transplant patients.

The receptor chain draws on TRBV21-1 and TRBJ2-3; the D call in the table, TRBD1, was not verified against the DNA. TRBV21-1 is a documented pseudogene. This specimen was unstimulated CD4+ T cells sorted from spleen or lymph node cells, taken before transplant. This clonotype originated in a human donor who was the organ donor for an intestinal transplant. Read as DNA, the sequence is TGTGCCAGCAGCAAAGACCCAGGGGGCACAGATACGCAGTATTTT. Its coded protein is CASSKDPGGTDTQYF.